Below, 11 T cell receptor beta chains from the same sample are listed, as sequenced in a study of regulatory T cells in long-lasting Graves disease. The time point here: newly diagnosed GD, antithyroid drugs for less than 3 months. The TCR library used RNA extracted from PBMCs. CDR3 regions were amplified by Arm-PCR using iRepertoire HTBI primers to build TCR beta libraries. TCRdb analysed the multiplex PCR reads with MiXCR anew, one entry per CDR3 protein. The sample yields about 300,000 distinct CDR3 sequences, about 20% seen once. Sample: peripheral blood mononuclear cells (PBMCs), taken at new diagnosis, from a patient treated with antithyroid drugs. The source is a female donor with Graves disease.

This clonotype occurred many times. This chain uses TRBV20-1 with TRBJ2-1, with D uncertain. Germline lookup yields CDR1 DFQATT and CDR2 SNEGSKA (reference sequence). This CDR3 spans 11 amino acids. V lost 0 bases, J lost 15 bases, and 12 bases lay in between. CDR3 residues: CSARDSYVLFF. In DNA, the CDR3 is TGCAGTGCTAGAGATTCGTACGTGTTGTTCTTC.

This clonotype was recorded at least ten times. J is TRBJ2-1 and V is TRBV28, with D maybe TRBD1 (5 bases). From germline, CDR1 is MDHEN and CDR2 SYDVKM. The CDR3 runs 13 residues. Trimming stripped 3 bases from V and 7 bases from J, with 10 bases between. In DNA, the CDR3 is TGTGCCAGCAGTTTGGACACCCCAAATGAGCAGTTCTTC. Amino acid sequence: CASSLDTPNEQFF.

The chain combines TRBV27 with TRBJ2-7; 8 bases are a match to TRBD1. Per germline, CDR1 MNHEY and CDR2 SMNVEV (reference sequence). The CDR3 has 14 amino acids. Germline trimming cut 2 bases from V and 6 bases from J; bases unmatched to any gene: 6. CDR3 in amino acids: CASSLGQGNREQYF. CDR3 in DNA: TGTGCCAGCAGTTTAGGACAGGGAAATCGCGAGCAGTACTTC.

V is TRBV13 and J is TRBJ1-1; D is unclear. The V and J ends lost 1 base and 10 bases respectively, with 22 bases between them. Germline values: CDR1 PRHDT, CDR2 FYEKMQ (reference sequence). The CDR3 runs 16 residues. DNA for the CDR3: TGTGCCAGCAGCTTAGCGAATGATGGATCACTTGAAGGAGCTTTCTTT. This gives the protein CASSLANDGSLEGAFF.

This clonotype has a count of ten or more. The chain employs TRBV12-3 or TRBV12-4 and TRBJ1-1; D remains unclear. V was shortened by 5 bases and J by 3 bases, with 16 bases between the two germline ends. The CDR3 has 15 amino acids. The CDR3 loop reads CASSLYTLVDTEAFF. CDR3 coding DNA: TGTGCCAGCAGTCTTTACACGCTTGTGGACACTGAAGCTTTCTTT.

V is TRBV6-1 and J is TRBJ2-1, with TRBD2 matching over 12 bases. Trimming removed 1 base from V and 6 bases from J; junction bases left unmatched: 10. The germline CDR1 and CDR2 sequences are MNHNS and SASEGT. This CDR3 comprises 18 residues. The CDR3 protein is CASSEGHLAGGGLNEQFF. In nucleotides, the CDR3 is TGTGCCAGCAGTGAAGGACATCTAGCGGGGGGGGGCCTCAATGAGCAGTTCTTC.

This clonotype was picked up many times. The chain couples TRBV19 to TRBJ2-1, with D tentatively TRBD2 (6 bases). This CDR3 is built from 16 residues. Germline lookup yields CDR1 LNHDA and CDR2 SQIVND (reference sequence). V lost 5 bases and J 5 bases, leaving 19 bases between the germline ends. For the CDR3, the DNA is TGTGCCAGTAGTTTAGGGCGGGGAGAGGTGGACAATGAGCAGTTCTTC. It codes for CASSLGRGEVDNEQFF.

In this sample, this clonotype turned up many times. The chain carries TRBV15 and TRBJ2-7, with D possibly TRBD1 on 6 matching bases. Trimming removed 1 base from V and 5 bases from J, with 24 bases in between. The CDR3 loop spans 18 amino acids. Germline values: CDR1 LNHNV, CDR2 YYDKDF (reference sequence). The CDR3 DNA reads TGTGCCACCAGCAGAGTGTATCCCACTTCAGGGGCGCGCGACGAGCAGTACTTC. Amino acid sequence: CATSRVYPTSGARDEQYF.

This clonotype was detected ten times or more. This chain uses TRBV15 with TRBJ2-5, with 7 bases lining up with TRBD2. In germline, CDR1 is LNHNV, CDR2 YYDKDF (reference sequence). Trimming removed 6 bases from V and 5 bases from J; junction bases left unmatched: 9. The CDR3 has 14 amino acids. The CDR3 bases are TGTGCCACCAGTCGTGGGGGAGGGCAGGAGACCCAGTACTTC. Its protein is CATSRGGGQETQYF.

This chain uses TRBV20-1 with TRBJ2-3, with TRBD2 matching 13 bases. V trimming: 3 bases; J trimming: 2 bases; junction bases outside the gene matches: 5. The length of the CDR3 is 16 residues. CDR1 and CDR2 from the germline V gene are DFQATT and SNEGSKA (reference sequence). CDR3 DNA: TGCAGTGCTAGCAGAGGGACTAGCGGGAACACAGATACGCAGTATTTT. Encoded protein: CSASRGTSGNTDTQYF.

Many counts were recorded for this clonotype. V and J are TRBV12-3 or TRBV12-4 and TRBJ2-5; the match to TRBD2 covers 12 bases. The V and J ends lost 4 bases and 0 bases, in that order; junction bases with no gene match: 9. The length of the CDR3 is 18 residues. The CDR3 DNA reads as TGTGCCAGCAGTTCTCTAGCGGGAGGGGGTTCGTACCAAGAGACCCAGTACTTC. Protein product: CASSSLAGGGSYQETQYF.